The sequence of this T cell receptor beta chain was determined in a study of blood T cell repertoires in COVID-19. The wider study: The United States, Italy and Spain provided the acute and convalescent COVID-19 samples. Nucleic acid was either cDNA or gDNA, and it came from T cells, B-cell-depleted T cells, or PBMCs.

The CDR3 length is 14 residues. V dropped 1 base and J dropped 7 bases, with 13 bases sitting between them. The germline gives CDR1 SGHTA, CDR2 FQGNSA. Original data processing: Amplifying reference gene primers gave estimates of nucleated cell counts. Repertoires were generated with immunoSEQ multiplex PCR, while TCRdb's copy carries only in-frame clones and drops some. V and J calls and clone size are those listed in that table; D and trimming were worked out from the DNA. The sample records a few hundred thousand clones, 88% being singletons. V and J are TRBV7-2 and TRBJ2-5; D not resolved. Specimen: peripheral blood. The source of this sequence is a man aged 60 to 75 who had recovered from COVID-19. The CDR3 protein is CASSLEGDPGTQYF. Here the CDR3 DNA reads TGTGCCAGCAGCTTAGAAGGCGACCCGGGGACCCAGTACTTC.